This T cell receptor beta chain emerged from a study of T cell responses to AZD1222 COVID-19 vaccine. Study-wide points: It should be noted that donors were predominantly white British and more often female, and clonal diversity was possibly underestimated.

This clone was counted a single time. Antigen unknown. J gave up 6 bases and V 4 bases, and 6 bases lay outside the gene matches. Per the germline V gene, CDR1 is MGHRA and CDR2 is YSYEKL. This CDR3 comprises 14 residues. The protocol was immunoSEQ multiplex PCR, while the TCRdb copy is restricted to in-frame clones and leaves out a portion. The profile covers around 100,000 clones, with approximately 87% appearing a single time and about 15% taken by the ten largest. The receptor was isolated from an adult in good health. The sequencing used peripheral blood, collected on day 0 of AZD1222 vaccination. The V call is TRBV4-1, the J call TRBJ1-5; 7 nucleotides line up with TRBD1. The DNA of the CDR3 is TGCGCCAGCAGCCCACAGGGGATCGGTCAGCCCCAGCATTTT. Its protein is CASSPQGIGQPQHF.